The entry below gives a single TCR beta chain sequence along with its context. V shed 3 bases and J shed 5 bases, with 8 bases lying between them. The CDR3 has 13 amino acids. These data originate in a study of blood T cell repertoires in COVID-19. Background on the study: Collection of acute and convalescent COVID-19 samples took place in the United States, Italy and Spain. From T cells, B-cell-depleted T cells, or PBMCs came the material, which was cDNA or gDNA.

Study processing details: Researchers report that nucleated cell counts were estimated from reference gene primer amplification. Sequencing was performed with immunoSEQ multiplex PCR; in TCRdb, only in-frame clones are kept and a portion is missing. The DNA gave D and trimming, while V, J and clone size come from that table. The table has 200,000 to 250,000 clones, about 84% seen once; the top ten hold about 12%. The sample consisted of peripheral blood. The chain couples TRBV12-3 or TRBV12-4 to TRBJ1-5; D is undetermined. This receptor was obtained from a man older than 75 with acute or convalescent COVID-19. CDR3: CASSFRADQPQHF. Written as DNA, the CDR3 is TGTGCCAGCAGTTTTCGCGCCGATCAGCCCCAGCATTTT.